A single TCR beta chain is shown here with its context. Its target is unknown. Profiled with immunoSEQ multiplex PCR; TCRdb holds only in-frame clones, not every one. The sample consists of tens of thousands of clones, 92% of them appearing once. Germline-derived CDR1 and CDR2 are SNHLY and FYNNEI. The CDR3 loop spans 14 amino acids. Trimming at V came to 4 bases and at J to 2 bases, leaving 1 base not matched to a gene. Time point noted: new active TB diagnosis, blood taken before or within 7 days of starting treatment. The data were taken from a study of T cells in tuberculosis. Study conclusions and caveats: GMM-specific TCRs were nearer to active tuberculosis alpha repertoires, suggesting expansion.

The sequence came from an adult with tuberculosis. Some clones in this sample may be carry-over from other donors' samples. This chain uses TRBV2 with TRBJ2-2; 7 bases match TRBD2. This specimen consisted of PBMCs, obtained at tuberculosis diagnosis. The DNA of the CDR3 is TGTGCCAGCAGTGGACTAGCTAACACCGGGGAGCTGTTTTTT. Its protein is CASSGLANTGELFF.